These 28 T cell receptor beta chains came from one sample sequenced in a study of a mutant IDH1 vaccine in newly diagnosed glioma. Their specific antigens are unknown. Time point defined: week 11, during vaccination. Doses comprised 300 ug of mutant IDH1 20-mer peptide each, plus topical imiquimod. Method: immunoSEQ multiplex PCR; TCRdb's copy keeps in-frame clones and lacks some. The table lists roughly 60,000 clones, about 80% of them singletons. The sequencing used PBMCs, collected from a glioma patient whose treatment included an IDH1 peptide vaccine. The receptors were gathered from a man younger than 45 with glioma.

V is TRBV4-1 and J is TRBJ2-6; D is undetermined. CDR1 and CDR2 (germline): MGHRA, YSYEKL. This CDR3 region has 16 residues. V shed 0 bases and J shed 6 bases, with 12 bases lying between them. This chain's CDR3 is CASSQDWGPEANVLTF. As DNA, the CDR3 is TGCGCCAGCAGCCAAGATTGGGGTCCAGAGGCCAACGTCCTGACTTTC.

The J gene is TRBJ2-3, the V gene TRBV29-1; TRBD1 is a possible D gene (5 bases). Trimming removed 1 base at V and 3 bases at J, with 11 bases between. The CDR3 has 14 amino acids. The germline CDR1 and CDR2 sequences are SQVTM and ANQGSEA. CDR3 in amino acids: CSVEGGGITDTQYF. CDR3 sequence (DNA): TGCAGCGTTGAAGGGGGCGGAATAACAGATACGCAGTATTTT.

The genes are TRBV29-1 and TRBJ1-1; D may be TRBD1 (5 bases). V gave up 3 bases and J gave up 4 bases, with 9 bases separating them. CDR3 size: 12 residues. The germline V gene has CDR1 SQVTM and CDR2 ANQGSEA. This chain's CDR3 is CSVEQGPTEAFF. DNA for the CDR3: TGCAGCGTTGAGCAGGGTCCCACTGAAGCTTTCTTT.

The chain recombines TRBV5-4 with TRBJ1-5, with D hard to call. The CDR3 sequence is 14 residues long. The V and J ends lost 0 bases and 0 bases respectively, with 4 bases between them. CDR1 is SGHNT, CDR2 YYREEE, per germline (reference sequence). CDR3 loop: CASSLEPSNQPQHF. CDR3 coding DNA: TGTGCCAGCAGCTTGGAACCTAGCAATCAGCCCCAGCATTTT.

This chain connects TRBV5-1 to TRBJ2-1, with D hard to call. CDR1 is SGHRS and CDR2 is YFSETQ in the germline V gene. The CDR3 extends over 13 amino acids. V lost 4 bases and J 8 bases, leaving 13 bases between the germline ends. The CDR3 is CASSRSRADEQFF. As DNA, the CDR3 is TGCGCCAGCAGCCGCTCTAGGGCGGATGAGCAGTTCTTC.

V is TRBV11-2 and J is TRBJ1-1; 7 positions agree with TRBD1. V was pared by 4 bases and J by 6 bases, with 8 bases of the junction left unmatched. Germline-derived CDR1 and CDR2 are SGHAT and FQNNGV. The CDR3 sequence is 14 residues long. This CDR3 is CASSSDRETPEAFF. The CDR3 DNA reads TGTGCCAGCAGCTCCGACAGGGAAACTCCTGAAGCTTTCTTT.

CDR3 residues: CASRPGQGSGYTF. CDR3 sequence (DNA): TGTGCCAGCAGACCCGGACAGGGCAGTGGCTACACCTTC. J is TRBJ1-2 and V is TRBV6-6; TRBD1 aligns across 8 bases. This CDR3 is 13 amino acids long. Trimming took 6 bases from V and 7 from J; bases not matched to a gene: 7. The germline gives CDR1 MNHNY, CDR2 SVGAGI (reference sequence).

V is TRBV28 and J is TRBJ1-1, with D perhaps matching TRBD1 (5 bases). The V end lost 6 bases, the J end lost 5 bases, and 16 bases lay between the germline ends. The CDR3 loop spans 14 amino acids. Per the germline V gene, CDR1 is MDHEN and CDR2 is SYDVKM. The CDR3 reads CASRPLGGGTEAFF. CDR3 sequence (DNA): TGTGCCAGCAGGCCCCTGGGGGGGGGAACTGAAGCTTTCTTT.

CDR3 residues: CASSLGQGAAGYTF. The CDR3 DNA follows: TGTGCCAGCAGCTTGGGACAGGGGGCGGCCGGCTACACCTTC. The chain combines TRBV5-5 with TRBJ1-2; TRBD1 matches 10 bases. The CDR3 is 14 residues long. Germline-derived CDR1 and CDR2 are SGHKS and YYEKEE (reference sequence). V gave up 0 bases and J gave up 8 bases; unmatched junction bases: 4.

This clone was seen a few times. The V and J genes are TRBV14 and TRBJ1-1; D gene unclear. The V end was cut by 5 bases, the J end by 6 bases, with 7 bases between. The CDR3 consists of 11 residues. Germline V gene data show CDR1 as SGHDN and CDR2 as FVKESK. CDR3 nucleotide sequence: TGTGCCAGCAGCAAGGTTGCTGAAGCTTTCTTT. This sequence encodes CASSKVAEAFF.

The chain couples TRBV7-9 to TRBJ1-2; 8 nucleotides align to TRBD1. Germline values: CDR1 SEHNR, CDR2 FQNEAQ (reference sequence). This CDR3 region has 14 residues. V dropped 5 bases and J dropped 7; count of bases not matched to a gene: 9. The CDR3: CASSLTGQGGGYTF. CDR3 coding DNA: TGTGCCAGCAGCCTAACTGGACAGGGAGGTGGCTACACCTTC.

V usage is TRBV10-3 and J usage is TRBJ2-7; the match to TRBD2 covers 14 bases. From germline, CDR1 is ENHRY and CDR2 SYGVKD. The CDR3 sequence is 15 residues long. V shed 6 bases and J 3 bases; nucleotides not matched to a gene: 4. The CDR3 sequence: CAIRGGLAGVYEQYF. The CDR3 nucleotides read TGTGCCATCAGAGGGGGACTAGCGGGAGTCTACGAGCAGTACTTC.

This clone was counted once. This chain joins TRBV4-2 and TRBJ1-4, with 12 bases aligning to TRBD1. V dropped 4 bases and J dropped 10; count of bases not matched to a gene: 16. This CDR3 spans 18 amino acids. Germline V lookup: CDR1 LGHNA, CDR2 YNFKEQ. The CDR3 sequence is CASSLPMGTGGFPSKLFF. The CDR3, as DNA: TGTGCCAGCAGCCTTCCTATGGGGACAGGGGGCTTCCCCTCAAAACTGTTTTTT.

The genes are TRBV5-4 and TRBJ2-2; 7 bases map to TRBD1. The CDR3 contains 20 residues. Germline V gene lookup returns CDR1 SGHNT and CDR2 YYREEE (reference sequence). The J segment lost 1 base and the V segment lost 7 bases, leaving 22 bases of the junction unmatched. CDR3 DNA: TGTGCCAGCTCCCTTTGGCCTTTTGCGTATGGACAGGTGAACACCGGGGAGCTGTTTTTT. This codes for CASSLWPFAYGQVNTGELFF.

The chain has TRBV30 and TRBJ2-2; no firm D call. There are 13 residues in the CDR3. V dropped 2 bases and J dropped 6 bases, with 10 bases sitting between them. CDR1 and CDR2 (germline): GTSNPN, SVGIG (reference sequence). DNA for the CDR3: TGTGCCTGGAGTTCCAACCCAGCCGGGGAGCTGTTTTTT. Translated: CAWSSNPAGELFF. The variable domain in full, completed from reference TRBV30 and TRBJ2-2, reads SQTIHQWPATLVQPVGSPLSLECTVEGTSNPNLYWYRQAAGRGLQLLFYSVGIGQISSEVPQNLSASRPQDRQFILSSKKLLLSDSGFYLCAWSSNPAGELFFGEGSRLTVL.

This rearrangement joins TRBV7-2 to TRBJ1-2; D is possibly TRBD1 (6 bases). The CDR3 sequence is 14 residues long. The V end was cut by 2 bases, the J end by 2 bases, with 9 bases between. Germline values: CDR1 SGHTA, CDR2 FQGNSA. The CDR3 here is CASSLRQGNYGYTF. CDR3 DNA sequence: TGTGCCAGCAGCTTAAGGCAGGGGAACTATGGCTACACCTTC.

The DNA of the CDR3 is TGTGCCAGCAGCCGAAGCGCGGGCACTGAAGCTTTCTTT. Translating it yields CASSRSAGTEAFF. This sequence joins TRBV7-9 and TRBJ1-1; D call uncertain. The V end was cut by 5 bases, the J end by 4 bases, with 11 bases between. The CDR3 is 13 amino acids. Per the germline V gene, CDR1 is SEHNR and CDR2 is FQNEAQ (reference sequence).

The chain links TRBV7-2 to TRBJ2-1; the match to TRBD2 covers 13 bases. Germline values: CDR1 SGHTA, CDR2 FQGNSA. The length of the CDR3 is 15 residues. V lost 4 bases, J lost 15 bases, and 12 bases stayed unmatched. Written as DNA, the CDR3 is TGTGCCAGCAGCTATGATCCCTCCCGGACTAGCGGGGGGTTCTTC. Protein: CASSYDPSRTSGGFF.

With regard to this clone: Other nucleotide sequences from this sample produce the same CDR3. This chain joins TRBV6-5 and TRBJ1-5; tentative D call: TRBD1 (5 bases). Germline CDR1 and CDR2: MNHEY and SVGAGI. The CDR3 consists of 13 residues. V lost 6 bases, J lost 1 base, and 7 bases lay in between. The CDR3 nucleotides read TGTGCCAGCAGAAGGGACAGCAATCAGCCCCAGCATTTT. Translation gives CASRRDSNQPQHF.

This chain connects TRBV5-1 to TRBJ1-5; 11 bases line up with TRBD1. Looked up from germline, CDR1 is SGHRS and CDR2 is YFSETQ. With V trimmed by 4 bases and J by 4 bases, 4 bases remained unmatched. The CDR3 has 15 amino acids. The CDR3 DNA is TGCGCCAGCAGCGCGGGACAGGGGGAGAATCAGCCCCAGCATTTT. Translated, it gives CASSAGQGENQPQHF.

V gene TRBV7-3 combines with J gene TRBJ1-1; D remains ambiguous. V lost 4 bases and J 0 bases, leaving 6 bases between the germline ends. Germline V gives CDR1 SGHTA, CDR2 FQGTGA. The CDR3 consists of 13 residues. The CDR3 nucleotides are TGTGCCAGCAGCTCCGGGTTGAACACTGAAGCTTTCTTT. Protein: CASSSGLNTEAFF.

The chain combines TRBV27 with TRBJ1-4; no clear D gene. V was trimmed by 4 bases and J by 0 bases, leaving 9 bases between them. The CDR3 totals 15 residues. Germline-derived CDR1 and CDR2 are MNHEY and SMNVEV (reference sequence). The CDR3 reads CASSSTTATNEKLFF. CDR3 in DNA: TGTGCCAGCAGTTCCACCACTGCAACTAATGAAAAACTGTTTTTT.

This clone occurred once. This chain joins TRBV28 and TRBJ2-2; possible D gene TRBD2, 5 bases. The CDR3 extends over 17 amino acids. Trimming cost V 5 bases and J 4 bases, with 20 bases left between them. Germline CDR1 is MDHEN and CDR2 is SYDVKM. CDR3 protein: CASSPFESGTLTGELFF. The CDR3 region has the DNA TGTGCCAGCAGTCCCTTTGAAAGCGGCACCCTCACCGGGGAGCTGTTTTTT. The full variable domain, its missing parts supplied by reference TRBV28 and TRBJ2-2, is DVKVTQSSRYLVKRTGEKVFLECVQDMDHENMFWYRQDPGLGLRLIYFSYDVKMKEKGDIPEGYSVSREKKERFSLILESASTNQTSMYLCASSPFESGTLTGELFFGEGSRLTVL.

The chain has TRBV6-6 and TRBJ1-4; D unresolved. This CDR3 region has 13 residues. Trimming removed 2 bases from V and 6 bases from J, with 7 bases in between. From germline, CDR1 is MNHNY and CDR2 SVGAGI (reference sequence). The CDR3 loop reads CASSYRLYEKLFF. DNA of the CDR3: TGTGCCAGCAGTTACCGGTTGTATGAAAAACTGTTTTTT.

The V call is TRBV11-2, the J call TRBJ2-1, with a possible D match to TRBD1 (6 bases). Trimming left V 4 bases short and J 0 bases short, with 16 bases between. This CDR3 spans 17 amino acids. CDR1 is SGHAT and CDR2 is FQNNGV in the germline V gene. CDR3 DNA: TGTGCCAGCAGCTCCGCGTCCAGGGGAAGCTCCTACAATGAGCAGTTCTTC. It codes for CASSSASRGSSYNEQFF.

The chain recombines TRBV29-1 with TRBJ1-1; no reliable D call. This CDR3 spans 15 amino acids. Trimming removed 5 bases from V and 6 bases from J, with 22 bases in between. Germline lookup yields CDR1 SQVTM and CDR2 ANQGSEA. The CDR3 DNA is TGCAGCGTTATGCTTCTTGGCGTTCCGGGCGCTGAAGCTTTCTTT. Its protein is CSVMLLGVPGAEAFF.

The rearrangement uses TRBV10-3 and TRBJ2-1; 7 nucleotides align to TRBD2. CDR1 is ENHRY, CDR2 SYGVKD, per germline. This CDR3 is built from 17 residues. The V segment lost 3 bases and the J segment 0 bases; nucleotides outside the gene matches: 8. The DNA of the CDR3 is TGTGCCATCAGTGAATCGGGTCGCGGGAGCTCCTACAATGAGCAGTTCTTC. This codes for CAISESGRGSSYNEQFF.

The chain recombines TRBV11-2 with TRBJ2-1, with 10 bases lining up with TRBD2. Germline V gene sequence: CDR1 SGHAT, CDR2 FQNNGV. The CDR3 contains 18 residues. V was clipped by 1 base and J by 3 bases; unmatched bases: 9. CDR3 in DNA: TGTGCCAGCAGCTTAGGGACTAGCGGACCCCGGGGCTACAATGAGCAGTTCTTC. Translated, it gives CASSLGTSGPRGYNEQFF.